This T cell receptor beta chain was identified during a study of identical twins. Broader study findings: Cross-sectional statistical analysis, not tracking of the same donors, underpinned the conclusions.

Trimming took 2 bases from V and 7 from J, leaving 6 bases between them. The CDR3 spans 12 residues. This clonotype was recorded a few times. What it recognizes is unknown. Every donor was a healthy Caucasian. From the 5' RACE reads, TCRdb called clonotypes with MiXCR, one entry per CDR3 protein. The sample carries 450,000 to 650,000 distinct CDR3 sequences, about 15% recorded once. A further study also used this sample, focusing on yellow fever vaccine responses in identical twins. From that report: Twins showed a vaccine T cell response that reportedly seemed partly convergent, partly personalized.

The material sequenced was CD4+ T cells sorted from blood. The source is a woman younger than 30 in good health. This chain joins TRBV12-3 or TRBV12-4 and TRBJ2-1; D is unclear. The CDR3 DNA reads TGTGCCAGCAGTTTAAATAGGAATGAGCAGTTCTTC. This encodes CASSLNRNEQFF.